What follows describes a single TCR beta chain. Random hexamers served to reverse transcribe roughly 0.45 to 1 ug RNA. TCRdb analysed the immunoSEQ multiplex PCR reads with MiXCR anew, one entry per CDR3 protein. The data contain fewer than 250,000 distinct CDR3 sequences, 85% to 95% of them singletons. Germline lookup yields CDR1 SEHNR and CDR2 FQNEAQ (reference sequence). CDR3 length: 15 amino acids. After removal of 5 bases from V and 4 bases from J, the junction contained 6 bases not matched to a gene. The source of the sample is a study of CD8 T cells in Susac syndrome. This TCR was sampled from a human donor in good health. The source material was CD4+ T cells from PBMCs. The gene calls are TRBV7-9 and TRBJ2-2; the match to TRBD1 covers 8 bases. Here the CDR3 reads CASSKRTGGTGELFF. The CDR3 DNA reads TGTGCCAGCAGCAAGCGTACAGGGGGCACCGGGGAGCTGTTTTTT.